The T cell receptor beta chain described here comes from a study of beta chain features in type 1 diabetes. Overall study: Sorted cell examination encompassed roughly 98,000,000 cells across all samples.

This clone came up many times. The entirety of the isolated RNA underwent reverse transcription, so expressed TCRB transcripts were sequenced. TCRdb's table, derived via immunoSEQ multiplex PCR, lists solely in-frame clones and lacks some. Among about 320,000 clones listed, 14% were seen once. Per germline, CDR1 SGHRS and CDR2 YFSETQ. V dropped 4 bases and J dropped 7 bases, with 14 bases sitting between them. The CDR3 has 13 residues. The rearrangement uses TRBV5-1 and TRBJ1-1; D uncertain. Sequencing used central memory CD4+ T cells from blood. The sequence was collected from a young man in good health. The DNA of the CDR3 is TGCGCCAGCAGCCCCGACGGGGAGGGTGAAGCTTTCTTT. Translated, it gives CASSPDGEGEAFF.